These 29 T cell receptor beta chains originate from one sample sequenced in a study of T cells in tuberculosis. Assay: immunoSEQ multiplex PCR; the TCRdb copy retains only in-frame clones and omits some. The data contain about 20,000 clones, 75% to 90% of them singletons. What was sequenced was PBMCs. The receptors were gathered from a donor between 5 and 29 years old with latent tuberculosis or without tuberculosis infection.

This chain joins TRBV28 and TRBJ1-6; a possible D gene is TRBD1 (5 bases). Germline V gene lookup returns CDR1 MDHEN and CDR2 SYDVKM. The CDR3 loop spans 12 amino acids. Trimming removed 3 bases at V and 14 bases at J, with 11 bases between. CDR3 in DNA: TGTGCCAGCAGTTTGGGGGGAAGGTCCCTCCACTTT. Its translation is CASSLGGRSLHF.

V usage is TRBV5-1 and J usage is TRBJ1-1; no clear D gene. Trimming cost V 3 bases and J 2 bases, with 5 bases left between them. This CDR3 is 12 amino acids long. The germline CDR1 and CDR2 sequences are SGHRS and YFSETQ. CDR3: CASSSPNTEAFF. The CDR3 region has the DNA TGCGCCAGCAGCTCCCCTAACACTGAAGCTTTCTTT.

The chain couples TRBV27 to TRBJ2-7; 7 nucleotides line up with TRBD1. The CDR3 spans 15 residues. After removal of 6 bases from V and 4 bases from J, the junction contained 12 bases not matched to a gene. The V gene's germline CDR1 is MNHEY and CDR2 SMNVEV (reference sequence). Here the CDR3 reads CASSPLRGGGYEQYF. For the CDR3, the DNA is TGTGCCAGCAGCCCCCTGAGAGGGGGCGGGTACGAGCAGTACTTC.

The chain employs TRBV5-1 and TRBJ2-5; 8 bases agree with TRBD1. The J call may not be correct, given that the DNA end is closer to TRBJ2-7. This CDR3 is built from 16 residues. CDR1 is SGHRS, CDR2 YFSETQ, per germline. CDR3 bases: TGCGCCAGCAGCTTGGATGTAGGGACAGGCGGCTACGAGCAGTACTTC. It encodes CASSLDVGTGGYEQYF.

The chain combines TRBV11-2 with TRBJ2-1; 10 positions agree with TRBD1. Losses at the gene ends were 5 bases for V and 6 bases for J; bases not matched to a gene: 4. The CDR3 spans 14 residues. The germline gives CDR1 SGHAT, CDR2 FQNNGV. CDR3 DNA: TGTGCCAGCAGCGTAGGGACAGGGGTCAATGAGCAGTTCTTC. Residues: CASSVGTGVNEQFF.

As for this clone: An end of the junction differs from the germline gene, which may be a read error. The rearrangement joins TRBV15 to TRBJ2-1; 8 bases map to TRBD2. The length of the CDR3 is 13 residues. CDR1 and CDR2 (germline): LNHNV, YYDKDF (reference sequence). In DNA form, the CDR3 reads TGTGCCACCAGCAGAGATCGACCAGCGGGGGTGGTCTTC. Translation: CATSRDRPAGVVF.

The CDR3 DNA reads as TGTGCCAGCAGTGTCCAGCGGGGTCTATACGAGCAGTACTTC. This codes for CASSVQRGLYEQYF. The chain has TRBV2 and TRBJ2-7, with 7 bases aligning to TRBD2. The CDR3 has 14 amino acids. The V and J ends lost 4 bases and 4 bases, in that order; junction bases with no gene match: 7. CDR1 and CDR2 from the germline V gene are SNHLY and FYNNEI.

The CDR3 spells CASSPLGGESNQPQHF. The CDR3 DNA sequence: TGTGCCAGCTCACCACTCGGTGGGGAGAGCAATCAGCCCCAGCATTTT. The chain recombines TRBV18 with TRBJ1-5, with D unclear. Trimming removed 1 base at V and 1 base at J, with 11 bases between. Germline-derived CDR1 and CDR2 are KGHSH and LQKENI. The length of the CDR3 is 16 residues.

V is TRBV4-1 and J is TRBJ2-7, with TRBD1 matching 10 bases. The V gene's germline CDR1 is MGHRA and CDR2 YSYEKL. The CDR3 spans 13 residues. Losses at the gene ends were 6 bases for V and 4 bases for J; bases not matched to a gene: 3. Here the CDR3 reads CASSRDRGYEQYF. The CDR3 nucleotides are TGCGCCAGCAGTCGGGACAGGGGTTACGAGCAGTACTTC.

The chain has TRBV4-1 and TRBJ2-1; D is uncertain. V lost 6 bases, J lost 8 bases, and 11 bases lay in between. This CDR3 comprises 12 residues. From germline, CDR1 is MGHRA and CDR2 YSYEKL. CDR3 amino acids: CASSSTVDEQFF. The CDR3 coding sequence is TGCGCCAGCAGTAGTACTGTCGATGAGCAGTTCTTC.

The chain links TRBV5-5 to TRBJ2-7, with 8 bases matching TRBD2. The CDR3 contains 15 residues. The V segment lost 2 bases and the J segment 2 bases; nucleotides outside the gene matches: 6. Germline CDR1 reads SGHKS; CDR2 reads YYEKEE (reference sequence). The chain's CDR3 is CASSLTGGNAYEQYF. CDR3 nucleotides: TGTGCCAGCAGCTTAACGGGAGGGAACGCCTACGAGCAGTACTTC.

The CDR3: CASNAGGSPDTQYF. The CDR3 bases are TGTGCCAGCAACGCGGGGGGCTCACCGGATACGCAGTATTTT. This chain uses TRBV6-6 with TRBJ2-3; 8 bases match TRBD2. This CDR3 has 14 residues. Per germline, CDR1 MNHNY and CDR2 SVGAGI (reference sequence). The V segment lost 7 bases and the J segment 6 bases; nucleotides outside the gene matches: 9.

This rearrangement joins TRBV10-2 to TRBJ1-5, with D perhaps matching TRBD1 (6 bases). Trimming took off 6 bases at V and 4 bases at J, with 19 bases between the two ends. Germline V lookup: CDR1 WSHSY, CDR2 SAAADI. This CDR3 has 16 amino acids. CDR3 sequence reads: CASRDARDTDNQPQHF. Written as DNA, the CDR3 is TGCGCCAGCAGGGACGCCCGGGACACCGATAATCAGCCCCAGCATTTT.

This chain uses TRBV10-3 with TRBJ1-4; perhaps TRBD1 as D (5 bases). This CDR3 spans 15 amino acids. The V end was cut by 2 bases, the J end by 4 bases, with 11 bases between. Germline lookup yields CDR1 ENHRY and CDR2 SYGVKD. CDR3 sequence: CAISEGQAFNEKLFF. The CDR3 DNA reads as TGTGCCATCAGTGAGGGACAAGCCTTTAATGAAAAACTGTTTTTT.

This rearrangement joins TRBV29-1 to TRBJ1-2, with no clear D. The germline gives CDR1 SQVTM, CDR2 ANQGSEA. V was cut by 8 bases and J by 7 bases, with 8 bases left in between. The CDR3 spans 9 residues. For the CDR3, the DNA is TGCAGCACGGAGCGTGGCTACACCTTC. This encodes CSTERGYTF. Full variable domain (rest looked up from reference TRBV29-1 and TRBJ1-2): SAVISQKPSRDICQRGTSLTIQCQVDSQVTMMFWYRQQPGQSLTLIATANQGSEATYESGFVIDKFPISRPNLTFSTLTVSNMSPEDSSIYLCSTERGYTFGSGTRLTVV.

The CDR3 DNA is TGTGCCGCCTGGCTCCTCGGCACAGATACGCAGTATTTT. This encodes CAAWLLGTDTQYF. V is TRBV27 and J is TRBJ2-3; D remains ambiguous. V lost 11 bases to trimming and J lost 1 base, with 13 bases between them. The length of the CDR3 is 13 residues. CDR1 MNHEY and CDR2 SMNVEV come from the germline V gene (reference sequence).

The chain employs TRBV19 and TRBJ1-2, with 7 bases fitting TRBD1. The CDR3 covers 12 residues. V lost 10 bases, J lost 4 bases, and 6 bases stayed unmatched. Germline V gives CDR1 LNHDA, CDR2 SQIVND (reference sequence). The CDR3 protein is CATRQGPYGYTF. CDR3 nucleotide sequence: TGTGCCACCCGACAGGGACCCTATGGCTACACCTTC. The whole variable domain, remainder taken from reference TRBV19 and TRBJ1-2, is DGGITQSPKYLFRKEGQNVTLSCEQNLNHDAMYWYRQDPGQGLRLIYYSQIVNDFQKGDIAEGYSVSREKKESFPLTVTSAQKNPTAFYLCATRQGPYGYTFGSGTRLTVV.

This rearrangement joins TRBV2 to TRBJ1-2, with TRBD1 matching 7 bases. Germline CDR1 is SNHLY and CDR2 is FYNNEI. CDR3 length: 14 residues. The V segment lost 6 bases and the J segment 2 bases; nucleotides outside the gene matches: 6. The CDR3 loop is CASSAGQVNYGYTF. The CDR3 region has the DNA TGTGCCAGCAGCGCCGGACAGGTCAACTATGGCTACACCTTC.

This chain links TRBV6-1 with TRBJ2-3; D might be TRBD2 (6 bases). The germline V gene has CDR1 MNHNS and CDR2 SASEGT. V gave up 8 bases and J gave up 0 bases, with 15 bases separating them. This CDR3 has 15 residues. CDR3 sequence reads: CASLVLASSTDTQYF. Here the CDR3 DNA reads TGTGCCAGCTTGGTACTAGCCTCTAGCACAGATACGCAGTATTTT.

This chain connects TRBV6-6 to TRBJ1-5; D is unclear. The CDR3 is made up of 12 amino acids. From germline, CDR1 is MNHNY and CDR2 SVGAGI (reference sequence). With 5 bases removed from V and 7 bases from J, the gap between germline ends came to 9 bases. CDR3 amino acids: CASSSHNQPQHF. The CDR3 DNA sequence: TGTGCCAGCAGTAGTCACAACCAGCCCCAGCATTTT.

The rearrangement uses TRBV6-5 and TRBJ2-2, with D unresolved. There are 13 residues in the CDR3. Trimming left V 2 bases short and J 4 bases short, with 5 bases between. Per the germline V gene, CDR1 is MNHEY and CDR2 is SVGAGI. Here the CDR3 DNA reads TGTGCCAGCAGTTACATCCTCACCGGGGAGCTGTTTTTT. Protein: CASSYILTGELFF.

The chain carries TRBV19 and TRBJ2-5; D uncertain. The V and J ends lost 4 bases and 7 bases respectively, with 7 bases between them. This CDR3 contains 11 residues. The germline V gene encodes CDR1 LNHDA and CDR2 SQIVND (reference sequence). The CDR3 sequence is CASSSGGTQYF. In DNA form, the CDR3 reads TGTGCCAGTAGTAGCGGTGGGACCCAGTACTTC. Together with reference TRBV19 and TRBJ2-5, the CDR3 gives the full variable domain: DGGITQSPKYLFRKEGQNVTLSCEQNLNHDAMYWYRQDPGQGLRLIYYSQIVNDFQKGDIAEGYSVSREKKESFPLTVTSAQKNPTAFYLCASSSGGTQYFGPGTRLLVL.

The CDR3 DNA reads TGTGCCTGGAGTTCAGGGGTAGTTGGCTACACCTTC. Its translation is CAWSSGVVGYTF. The V gene is TRBV30, the J gene TRBJ1-2, with a tentative D call TRBD1 (6 bases). CDR1 GTSNPN and CDR2 SVGIG come from the germline V gene (reference sequence). V was trimmed by 2 bases and J by 7 bases, leaving 11 bases between them. The CDR3 is 12 amino acids.

The rearrangement links TRBV30 to TRBJ1-1; 8 positions agree with TRBD1. The germline V gene encodes CDR1 GTSNPN and CDR2 SVGIG (reference sequence). The CDR3 is made up of 18 amino acids. V shed 8 bases and J 5 bases; nucleotides not matched to a gene: 25. The CDR3 is CARESRSNRTGWWTEAFF. Here the CDR3 DNA reads TGTGCCCGAGAAAGCCGATCAAACCGGACAGGGTGGTGGACTGAAGCTTTCTTT.

The chain has TRBV6-5 and TRBJ2-1; possible D gene TRBD2, 5 bases. The CDR3 contains 12 residues. V was clipped by 4 bases and J by 9 bases, with 10 bases between them. Germline-derived CDR1 and CDR2 are MNHEY and SVGAGI. CDR3 sequence (DNA): TGTGCCAGCAGTTCGGGGTTAACTGAGCAGTTCTTC. Amino acid sequence: CASSSGLTEQFF.

CDR3 DNA sequence: TGTGCCAGCAGCGGAACAGGGACGGCTGGAAACACCATATATTTT. Protein product: CASSGTGTAGNTIYF. This chain uses TRBV9 with TRBJ1-3; possibly TRBD1 for D (6 bases). V lost 3 bases to trimming and J lost 2 bases, with 12 bases between them. Looked up from germline, CDR1 is SGDLS and CDR2 is YYNGEE. The CDR3 totals 15 residues.

The rearrangement joins TRBV7-2 to TRBJ2-3; 10 bases fit TRBD2. CDR1 is SGHTA, CDR2 FQGNSA, per germline. CDR3 length: 14 residues. V shed 2 bases and J 4 bases; nucleotides not matched to a gene: 0. The CDR3 spells CASSLSGGADTQYF. The DNA for the CDR3 is TGTGCCAGCAGCTTAAGCGGGGGGGCAGATACGCAGTATTTT.

The chain uses TRBV7-2 and TRBJ2-7; TRBD1 matches at 9 bases. V lost 4 bases, J lost 6 bases, and 4 bases stayed unmatched. This CDR3 comprises 13 residues. Germline values: CDR1 SGHTA, CDR2 FQGNSA. CDR3 protein: CASSSDRGSEQYF. The CDR3 nucleotides read TGTGCCAGCAGCTCGGACAGGGGATCCGAGCAGTACTTC.

This clone was counted once. The chain combines TRBV10-2 with TRBJ1-1, with D possibly TRBD1 on 6 matching bases. Germline values: CDR1 WSHSY, CDR2 SAAADI. CDR3 length equals 13 residues. V lost 7 bases and J lost 7, with 16 bases in between. The CDR3 DNA sequence: TGCGCCAGCATGGCAGGGGTTAGTGGTGAAGCTTTCTTT. Encoded protein: CASMAGVSGEAFF.